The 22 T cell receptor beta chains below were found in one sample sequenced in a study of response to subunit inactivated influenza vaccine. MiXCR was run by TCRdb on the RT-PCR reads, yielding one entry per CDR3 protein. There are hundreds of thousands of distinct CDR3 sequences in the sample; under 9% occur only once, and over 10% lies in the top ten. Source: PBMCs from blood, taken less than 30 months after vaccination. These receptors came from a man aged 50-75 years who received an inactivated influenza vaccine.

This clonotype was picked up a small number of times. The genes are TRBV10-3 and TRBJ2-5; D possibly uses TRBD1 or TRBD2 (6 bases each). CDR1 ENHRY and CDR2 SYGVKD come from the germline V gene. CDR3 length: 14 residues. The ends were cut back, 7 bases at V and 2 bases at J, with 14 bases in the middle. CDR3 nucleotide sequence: TGTGCCATCAATGCGGGACAAGCTCAAGAGACCCAGTACTTC. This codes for CAINAGQAQETQYF.

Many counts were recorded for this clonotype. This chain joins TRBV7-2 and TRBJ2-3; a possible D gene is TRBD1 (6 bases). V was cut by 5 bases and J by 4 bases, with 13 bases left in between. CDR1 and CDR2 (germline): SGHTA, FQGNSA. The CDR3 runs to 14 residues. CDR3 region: CASSTGISPDTQYF. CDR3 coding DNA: TGTGCCAGCAGCACAGGGATCTCCCCAGATACGCAGTATTTT.

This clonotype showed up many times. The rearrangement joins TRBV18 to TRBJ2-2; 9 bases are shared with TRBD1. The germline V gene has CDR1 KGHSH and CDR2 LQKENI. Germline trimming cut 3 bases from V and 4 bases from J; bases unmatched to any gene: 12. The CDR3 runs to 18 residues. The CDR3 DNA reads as TGTGCCAGCTCACCCATCGCCCTAGGACAGGGGACCACCGGGGAGCTGTTTTTT. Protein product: CASSPIALGQGTTGELFF.

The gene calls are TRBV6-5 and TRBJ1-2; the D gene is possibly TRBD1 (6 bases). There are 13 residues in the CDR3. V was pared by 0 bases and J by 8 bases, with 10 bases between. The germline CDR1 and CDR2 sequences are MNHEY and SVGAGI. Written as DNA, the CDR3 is TGTGCCAGCAGTTACTCGGCAGGGGAAGGCTACACCTTC. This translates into CASSYSAGEGYTF.

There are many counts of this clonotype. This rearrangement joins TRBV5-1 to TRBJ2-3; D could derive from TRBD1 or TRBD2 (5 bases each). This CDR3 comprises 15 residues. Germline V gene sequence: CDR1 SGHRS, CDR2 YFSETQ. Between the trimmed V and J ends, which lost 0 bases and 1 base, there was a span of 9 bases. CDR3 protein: CASSLEEGRTDTQYF. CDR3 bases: TGCGCCAGCAGCTTGGAAGAGGGGCGCACAGATACGCAGTATTTT.

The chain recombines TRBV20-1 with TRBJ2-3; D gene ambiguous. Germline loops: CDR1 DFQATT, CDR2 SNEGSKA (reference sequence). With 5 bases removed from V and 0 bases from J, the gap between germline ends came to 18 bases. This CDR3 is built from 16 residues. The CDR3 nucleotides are TGCAGTGCTGATCTCCGAGTCGGGCATAGCACAGATACGCAGTATTTT. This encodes CSADLRVGHSTDTQYF.

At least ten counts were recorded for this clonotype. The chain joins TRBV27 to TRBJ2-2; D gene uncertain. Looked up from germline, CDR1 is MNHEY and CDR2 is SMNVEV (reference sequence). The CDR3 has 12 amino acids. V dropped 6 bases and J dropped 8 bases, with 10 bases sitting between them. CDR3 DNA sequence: TGTGCCAGCAGCCTTAATGCGGGGGAGCTGTTTTTT. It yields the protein CASSLNAGELFF.

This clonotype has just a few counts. The CDR3 protein is CATREQGRETQYF. The CDR3 bases are TGTGCCACCAGGGAACAGGGGAGAGAGACCCAGTACTTC. The chain combines TRBV24-1 with TRBJ2-5, with 7 bases identical to TRBD1. The CDR3 totals 13 residues. CDR1 is KGHDR, CDR2 SFDVKD, per germline. The V gene end was trimmed by 7 bases and the J gene end by 4 bases; junction bases not matched to a gene: 5.

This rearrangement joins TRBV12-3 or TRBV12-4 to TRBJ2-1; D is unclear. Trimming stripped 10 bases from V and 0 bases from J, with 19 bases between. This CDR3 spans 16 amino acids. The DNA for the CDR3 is TGTGCCACCCTTACCACAGCCTCTCGCTCCTACAATGAGCAGTTCTTC. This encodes CATLTTASRSYNEQFF.

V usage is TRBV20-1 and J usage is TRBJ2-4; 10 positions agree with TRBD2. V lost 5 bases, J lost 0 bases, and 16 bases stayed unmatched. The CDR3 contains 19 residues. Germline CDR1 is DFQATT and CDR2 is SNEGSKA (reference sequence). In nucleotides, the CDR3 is TGCAGTGCTGCTGGACTAGCGGAAAATGCTGTTATAGCCAAAAACATTCAGTACTTC. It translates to CSAAGLAENAVIAKNIQYF.

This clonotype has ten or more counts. The CDR3 DNA is TGCAGTGCTAGAGCTTTGTCTGGCACTGAAGCTTTCTTT. Translation: CSARALSGTEAFF. The rearrangement links TRBV20-1 to TRBJ1-1, with D unresolved. The CDR3 sequence is 13 residues long. The germline CDR1 and CDR2 sequences are DFQATT and SNEGSKA (reference sequence). Trimming cost V 1 base and J 4 bases, with 10 bases left between them.

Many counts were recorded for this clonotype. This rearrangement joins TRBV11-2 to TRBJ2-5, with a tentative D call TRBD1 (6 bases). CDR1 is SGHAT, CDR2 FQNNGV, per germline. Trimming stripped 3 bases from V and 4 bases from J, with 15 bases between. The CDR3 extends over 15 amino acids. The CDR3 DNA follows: TGTGCCAGCAGCTTGGTGGGGGCGTTGGCAGAGACCCAGTACTTC. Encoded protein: CASSLVGALAETQYF.

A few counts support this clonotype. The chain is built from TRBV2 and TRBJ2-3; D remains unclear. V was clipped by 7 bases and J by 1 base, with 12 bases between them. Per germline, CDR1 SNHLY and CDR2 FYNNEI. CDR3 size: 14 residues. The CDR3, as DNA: TGTGCCAGCAAACCCGATGGGGGCACAGATACGCAGTATTTT. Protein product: CASKPDGGTDTQYF.

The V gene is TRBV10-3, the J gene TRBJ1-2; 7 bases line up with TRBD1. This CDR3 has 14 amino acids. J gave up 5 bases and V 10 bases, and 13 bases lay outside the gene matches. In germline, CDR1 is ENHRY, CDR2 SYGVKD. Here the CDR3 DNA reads TGTGCCACAGGGGACAGTCCCCAAGGGTATGGCTACACCTTC. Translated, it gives CATGDSPQGYGYTF.

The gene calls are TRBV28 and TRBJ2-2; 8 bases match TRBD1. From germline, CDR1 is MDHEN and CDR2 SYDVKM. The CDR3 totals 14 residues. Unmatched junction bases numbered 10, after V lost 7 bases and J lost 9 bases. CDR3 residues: CASNRQGLHRELFF. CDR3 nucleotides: TGTGCCAGCAACCGACAGGGGCTCCATCGGGAGCTGTTTTTT.

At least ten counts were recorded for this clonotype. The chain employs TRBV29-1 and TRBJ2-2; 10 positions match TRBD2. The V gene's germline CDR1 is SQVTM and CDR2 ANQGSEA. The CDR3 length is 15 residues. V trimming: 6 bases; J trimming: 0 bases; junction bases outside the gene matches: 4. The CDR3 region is CSVWTSGANTGELFF. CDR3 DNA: TGCAGCGTATGGACTAGCGGCGCGAACACCGGGGAGCTGTTTTTT.

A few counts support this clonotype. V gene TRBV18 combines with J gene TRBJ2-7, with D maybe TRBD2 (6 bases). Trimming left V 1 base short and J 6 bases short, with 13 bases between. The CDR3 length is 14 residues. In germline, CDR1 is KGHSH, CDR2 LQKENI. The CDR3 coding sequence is TGTGCCAGCTCACCACAGCGACTAGGCGGCGAGCAGTACTTC. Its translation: CASSPQRLGGEQYF.

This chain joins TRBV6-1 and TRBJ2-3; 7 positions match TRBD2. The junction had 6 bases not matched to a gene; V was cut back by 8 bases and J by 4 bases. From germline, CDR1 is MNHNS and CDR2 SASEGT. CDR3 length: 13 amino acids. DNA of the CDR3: TGTGCCAGCCGAGCGGGGTGGTCAGATACGCAGTATTTT. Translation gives CASRAGWSDTQYF.

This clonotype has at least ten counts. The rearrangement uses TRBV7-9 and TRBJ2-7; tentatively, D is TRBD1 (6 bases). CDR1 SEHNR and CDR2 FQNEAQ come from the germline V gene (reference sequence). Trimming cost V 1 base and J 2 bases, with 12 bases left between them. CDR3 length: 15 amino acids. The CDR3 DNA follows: TGTGCCAGCAGCTTAGGGGGGCCGCGTACCTACGAGCAGTACTTC. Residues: CASSLGGPRTYEQYF.

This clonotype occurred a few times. The CDR3 loop is CSARDLGRGVRETQYF. CDR3 coding DNA: TGCAGTGCTAGAGATCTCGGCAGGGGGGTTAGGGAGACCCAGTACTTC. This chain joins TRBV20-1 and TRBJ2-5; TRBD1 might be the D (7 bases). The CDR3 has 16 amino acids. The germline V and J ends were trimmed by 0 bases and 5 bases, with 19 bases remaining between them. Germline assignment: CDR1 DFQATT and CDR2 SNEGSKA (reference sequence).

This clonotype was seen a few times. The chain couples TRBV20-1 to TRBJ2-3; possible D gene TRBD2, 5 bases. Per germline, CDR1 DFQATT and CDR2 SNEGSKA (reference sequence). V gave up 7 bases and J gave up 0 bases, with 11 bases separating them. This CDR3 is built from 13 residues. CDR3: CSGQRISTDTQYF. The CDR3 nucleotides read TGCAGTGGTCAGCGGATTAGCACAGATACGCAGTATTTT.

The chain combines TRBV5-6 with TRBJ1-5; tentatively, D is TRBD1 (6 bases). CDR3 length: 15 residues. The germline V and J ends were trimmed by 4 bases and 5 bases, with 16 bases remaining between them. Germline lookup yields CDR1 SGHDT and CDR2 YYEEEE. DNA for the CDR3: TGTGCCAGCAGCCAAACAGGGAACCTTCATCAGCCCCAGCATTTT. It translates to CASSQTGNLHQPQHF. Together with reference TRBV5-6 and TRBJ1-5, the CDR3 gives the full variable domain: DAGVTQSPTHLIKTRGQQVTLRCSPKSGHDTVSWYQQALGQGPQFIFQYYEEEERQRGNFPDRFSGHQFPNYSSELNVNALLLGDSALYLCASSQTGNLHQPQHFGDGTRLSIL.